This T cell receptor (beta chain) was captured by sequencing in a study of Graves' ophthalmopathy and Graves' hyperthyroidism. Study in general: Peripheral blood was obtained at first diagnosis, ahead of any treatment.

TCR beta CDR3 amplification used RNA transcripts. First-round RT-PCR used HTBI primers; second-round multiplex PCR followed. TCRdb reprocessed the multiplex PCR reads with MiXCR, giving one entry per CDR3 protein. Here the sample spans over 650,000 distinct CDR3 sequences, roughly 41% being singletons. Trimming took off 3 bases at V and 2 bases at J, with 5 bases between the two ends. The CDR3 has 12 residues. Per the germline V gene, CDR1 is DFQATT and CDR2 is SNEGSKA (reference sequence). This clonotype was picked up many times. V gene TRBV20-1 combines with J gene TRBJ1-3; D is unclear. The TCR comes from an adult man with Graves' ophthalmopathy. The sample consisted of peripheral blood. The CDR3 coding sequence is TGCAGTGCTAGGAGGGCTGGAAACACCATATATTTT. It yields the protein CSARRAGNTIYF.